The rows below give T cell receptor beta chains drawn from one sample of a study of beta chain features in type 1 diabetes. The table came from immunoSEQ multiplex PCR; TCRdb's copy has only in-frame clones and leaves some out. The table records around 140,000 clones, 7.5% to 9.5% of them present only once. The specimen sequenced was central memory CD4+ T cells from blood. The receptors originated from a man between 25 and 39 years old with type 1 diabetes. Each CDR3 is given with its conserved first and last residue. Clone size is stated in some rows and not others, as once, few, many or a class when expanded.

14 | TRBJ2-1 | TRBV30 | few | CAWGIRGGEVQQFF
15 | TRBJ2-1 | TRBV5-1 | NA | CASTLSSGALQVQFF
12 | TRBJ1-1 | TRBV18 | few | CASSGNRDEAFF
13 | TRBJ1-2 | TRBV5-4 | NA | CASSPDKNYGYTF
13 | TRBJ2-5 | TRBV7-7 | few | CASSSSQGETQYF
13 | TRBJ2-1 | TRBV28 | few | CASTGTVYNEQFF
13 | TRBJ1-4 | TRBV5-6 | NA | CASSDGQREKLFF
14 | TRBJ1-2 | TRBV28 | NA | CASTAEGPRYGYTF
14 | TRBJ1-5 | TRBV2 | few | CASSDTGGDQPQHF
16 | TRBJ2-2 | TRBV7-9 | NA | CASSPSWTGLTGELFF
13 | TRBJ2-1 | TRBV7-2 | NA | CASSTDGGAEQFF
14 | TRBJ1-6 | TRBV2 | few | CASSPSSYNSPLHF
16 | TRBJ1-2 | TRBV6-5 | few | CASSYSVAGLNYGYTF
16 | TRBJ1-6 | TRBV9 | few | CASSDGGGYGNSPLHF
13 | TRBJ1-2 | TRBV11-1 | few | CASSSRTAYGYTF
13 | TRBJ2-5 | TRBV6-5 | few | CASSSAGVETQYF
14 | TRBJ1-2 | TRBV27 | NA | CASSTLRGRNGYTF
14 | TRBJ2-2 | TRBV7-2 | NA | CASSLGSGAGELFF
15 | TRBJ2-1 | TRBV5-4 | NA | CASSDSGGNYNEQFF
16 | TRBJ1-5 | TRBV19 | NA | CASSIGVTGARQPQHF
17 | TRBJ1-1 | TRBV4-2 | few | CASSQEGTGGLRTEAFF
15 | TRBJ2-3 | TRBV7-3 | many | CASSPSYGGTDTQYF
13 | TRBJ1-2 | TRBV5-6 | few | CASTLYRGGGYTF
15 | TRBJ2-1 | TRBV4-1 | few | CASSQGLAGGNEQFF
15 | TRBJ2-3 | TRBV15 | few | CATSRDKAGTDTQYF
15 | TRBJ1-4 | TRBV5-1 | few | CASSRLGTSNEKLFF
13 | TRBJ2-7 | TRBV28 | many | CASSPLDRAQQYF
11 | TRBJ2-7 | TRBV10-3 | NA | CAISDRDEQYF
16 | TRBJ2-5 | TRBV5-4 | NA | CASSLAGQRIWETQYF
13 | TRBJ1-6 | TRBV9 | few | CATAEGPNSPLHF
13 | TRBJ1-5 | TRBV27 | NA | CASSQQGSQPQHF
15 | TRBJ2-7 | TRBV27 | NA | CASSFKRGGVYEQYF
13 | TRBJ1-5 | TRBV7-9 | few | CASSPQGGQPQHF
14 | TRBJ1-6 | TRBV30 | few | CAWTSTGGGSPLHF
13 | TRBJ1-1 | TRBV13 | NA | CASSLTDSHEAFF
14 | TRBJ1-4 | TRBV28 | few | CASNIQGVTEKLFF
16 | TRBJ2-2 | TRBV5-5 | NA | CASSLRGGGATGELFF
16 | TRBJ2-1 | TRBV6-5 | NA | CASSYLSGRTDNEQFF
15 | TRBJ1-1 | TRBV19 | few | CASKDQGRGSTEAFF
16 | TRBJ1-6 | TRBV27 | NA | CASSFRTGHYNSPLHF
17 | TRBJ1-6 | TRBV5-1 | NA | CASSRKGQSSYNSPLHF